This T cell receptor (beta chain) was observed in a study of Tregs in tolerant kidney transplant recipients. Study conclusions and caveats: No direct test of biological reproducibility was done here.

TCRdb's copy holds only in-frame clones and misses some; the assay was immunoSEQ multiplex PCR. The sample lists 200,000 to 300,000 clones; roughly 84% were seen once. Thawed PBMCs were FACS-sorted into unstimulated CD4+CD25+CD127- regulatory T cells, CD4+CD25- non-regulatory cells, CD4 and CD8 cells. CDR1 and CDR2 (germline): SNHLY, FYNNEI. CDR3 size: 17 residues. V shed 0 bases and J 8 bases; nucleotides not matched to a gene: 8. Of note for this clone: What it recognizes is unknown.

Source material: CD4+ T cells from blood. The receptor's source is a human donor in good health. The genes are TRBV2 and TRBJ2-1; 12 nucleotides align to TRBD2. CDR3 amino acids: CASSEAPTSGRLDEQFF. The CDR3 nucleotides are TGTGCCAGCAGTGAAGCCCCGACTAGCGGGAGATTAGATGAGCAGTTCTTC.